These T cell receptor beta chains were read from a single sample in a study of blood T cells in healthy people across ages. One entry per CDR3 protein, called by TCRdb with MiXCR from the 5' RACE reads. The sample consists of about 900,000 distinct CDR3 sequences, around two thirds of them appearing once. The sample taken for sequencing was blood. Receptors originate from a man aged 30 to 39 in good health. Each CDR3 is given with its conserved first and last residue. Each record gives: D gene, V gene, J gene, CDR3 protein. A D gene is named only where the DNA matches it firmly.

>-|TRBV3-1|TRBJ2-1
CASSQSRINEQFF
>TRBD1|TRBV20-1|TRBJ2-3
CSWGGQGADTQYF
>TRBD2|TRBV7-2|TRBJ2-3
CASSPPGLAGGNTQYF
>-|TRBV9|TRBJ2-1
CASSVDSPFF
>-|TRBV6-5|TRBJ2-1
CASSYGARGSYNEQFF
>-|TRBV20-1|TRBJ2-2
CSARPGSNTGELFF
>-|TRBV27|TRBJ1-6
CAGSLVGTGFSYSPLHF
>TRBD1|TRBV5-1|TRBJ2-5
CASSLDSTGWVKTQYF
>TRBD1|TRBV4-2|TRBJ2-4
CASSQPRGNIQYF
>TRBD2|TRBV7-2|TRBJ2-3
CASSPAGGPGDTQYF
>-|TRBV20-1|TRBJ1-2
CSARAGDGYGYTF
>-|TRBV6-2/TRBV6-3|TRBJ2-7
CASSHEPEQYF
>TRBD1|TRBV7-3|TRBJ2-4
CASSFGTGEEQYF
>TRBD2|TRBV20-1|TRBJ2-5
CSARASFSGTQETQYF
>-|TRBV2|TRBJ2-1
CASSEAVNEQFF
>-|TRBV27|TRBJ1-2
CASSSRQVNYGYTF
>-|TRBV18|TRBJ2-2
CASSPRGDNTGELFF
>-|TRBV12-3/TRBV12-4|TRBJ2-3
CASSTPGAPTDTQYF
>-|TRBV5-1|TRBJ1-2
CASSPDRGDGYTF
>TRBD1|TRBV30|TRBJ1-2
CAWMQGALRNYGYTF
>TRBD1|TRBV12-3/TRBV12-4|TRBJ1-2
CASSLGGDSPIYGYTF
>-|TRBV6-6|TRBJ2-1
CASSYVHLDEQFF
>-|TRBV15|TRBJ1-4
CATSRDAPPGHREKLFF
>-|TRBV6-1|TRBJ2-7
CATLSWAEQYF
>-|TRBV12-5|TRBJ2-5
CARADFQETQYF
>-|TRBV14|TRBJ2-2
CASSIRDPRTGELFF
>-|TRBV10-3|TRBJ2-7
CAISDLWDTNYEQYF
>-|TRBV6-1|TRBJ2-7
CASRLDRFGSYEQYF
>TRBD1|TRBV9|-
CASSGRIGTGPSEQYF
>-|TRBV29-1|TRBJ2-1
CSVGRETLYNEQFF
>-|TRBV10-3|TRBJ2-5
CAISNSDKETQYF
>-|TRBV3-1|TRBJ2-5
CASSPLSGGLQETQYF